Listed here are 10 T cell receptor beta chains from one sample, sequenced in a study. TCRdb reprocessed the RT-PCR reads via MiXCR and lists one record per CDR3 protein. The profile covers fewer than 800,000 distinct CDR3 sequences, with 14% appearing a single time and around 3.3% taken by the ten largest. The sequencing input was memory CD4+ T cells from blood. These receptor sequences come from a female donor in good health, serving as a healthy control.

This clonotype was seen ten or more times. The rearrangement uses TRBV29-1 and TRBJ2-7; the match to TRBD1 covers 7 bases. CDR1 is SQVTM, CDR2 ANQGSEA, per germline. J was trimmed by 2 bases and V by 6 bases; bases with no gene match: 10. The CDR3 extends over 14 amino acids. The CDR3 is CSVQQGMGAYEQYF. The CDR3 DNA sequence: TGCAGCGTGCAACAGGGGATGGGGGCCTACGAGCAGTACTTC.

This clonotype was recorded at least ten times. The chain joins TRBV15 to TRBJ2-7; weak D call: TRBD1 (6 bases). CDR1 is LNHNV and CDR2 is YYDKDF in the germline V gene (reference sequence). Deletions cut 0 bases from V and 1 base from J, with 13 bases between. The CDR3 spans 16 residues. Here the CDR3 reads CATSRDGRGKSYEQYF. The DNA of the CDR3 is TGTGCCACCAGCAGAGATGGAAGGGGGAAGTCCTACGAGCAGTACTTC.

This clonotype was counted between two and nine times. The rearrangement uses TRBV5-6 and TRBJ2-3, with a possible D match to TRBD1 (6 bases). Trimming shortened V by 3 bases and J by 5 bases, and 13 bases separated the two germline ends. The germline gives CDR1 SGHDT, CDR2 YYEEEE. The CDR3 is made up of 14 amino acids. As DNA, the CDR3 is TGTGCCAGCAGCTGGGGGCTAGCCGGAGATACGCAGTATTTT. This encodes CASSWGLAGDTQYF.

The chain links TRBV3-1 to TRBJ2-3, with TRBD2 matching over 10 bases. This CDR3 region has 15 residues. J lost 3 bases, V lost 5 bases, and 5 bases had no gene match. CDR1 and CDR2 from the germline V gene are LGHDT and YNNKEL (reference sequence). Here the CDR3 DNA reads TGTGCCAGCAGCGTTTCTAGCGGGAGAACAGATACGCAGTATTTT. This encodes CASSVSSGRTDTQYF.

This chain links TRBV7-2 with TRBJ1-6; D possibly corresponds to TRBD1 (6 bases). CDR1 is SGHTA and CDR2 is FQGNSA in the germline V gene. CDR3 length: 16 amino acids. V lost 1 base and J lost 6, with 13 bases in between. The CDR3 bases are TGTGCCAGCAGCTTAGGAGGGGGACGGAGTAATTCACCCCTCCACTTT. The encoded protein is CASSLGGGRSNSPLHF.

The chain employs TRBV7-6 and TRBJ1-6, with 7 bases aligning to TRBD1. The CDR3 contains 15 residues. Germline V lookup: CDR1 SGHVS, CDR2 FNYEAQ. V lost 2 bases to trimming and J lost 8 bases; unmatched junction nucleotides: 6. The CDR3 bases are TGTGCCAGCAGCTTACGACAGGGCGCGGATTCACCCCTCCACTTT. It codes for CASSLRQGADSPLHF.

The gene calls are TRBV6-2 or TRBV6-3 and TRBJ1-4, with TRBD1 identical over 7 bases. The ends lost 7 bases at V and 8 bases at J; junction bases unmatched: 10. The CDR3 has 14 amino acids. From germline, CDR1 is MNHEY and CDR2 SVGEGT. The CDR3 sequence: CASTQQGSREKLFF. CDR3 bases: TGTGCCAGCACTCAACAGGGGTCTCGCGAAAAACTGTTTTTT.

The CDR3 loop reads CASSSTDPRAGSPLHF. The CDR3 DNA follows: TGTGCCAGCAGCTCGACGGACCCCCGGGCGGGTTCACCCCTCCACTTT. This chain joins TRBV7-2 and TRBJ1-6; D is uncertain. The CDR3 has 16 residues. The V end was cut by 4 bases, the J end by 9 bases, with 19 bases between. CDR1 is SGHTA and CDR2 is FQGNSA in the germline V gene.

This clonotype has a single count. The chain combines TRBV7-2 with TRBJ2-1; 10 positions match TRBD1. The CDR3 runs 15 residues. V was clipped by 6 bases and J by 7 bases; unmatched bases: 9. CDR1 SGHTA and CDR2 FQGNSA come from the germline V gene. In DNA form, the CDR3 reads TGTGCCAGCAGTTCCCGACAGGGGGCATGGAATGAGCAGTTCTTC. This codes for CASSSRQGAWNEQFF.

The table lists this clonotype with many counts. The chain combines TRBV7-2 with TRBJ2-1; possibly TRBD2 for D (6 bases). Trimming shortened V by 6 bases and J by 4 bases, and 19 bases separated the two germline ends. The germline gives CDR1 SGHTA, CDR2 FQGNSA. This CDR3 has 16 amino acids. The CDR3 loop reads CASRTRSGVEYNEQFF. CDR3 coding DNA: TGTGCCAGCAGGACCCGTAGCGGAGTGGAATACAATGAGCAGTTCTTC.